This TCR beta chain was identified during a study of regulatory T cells in long-lasting Graves disease. This clonotype was seen at least ten times. The antigen is undetermined. Study-level findings and limits: Under persistent disease, TRBV28, TRBJ1-2 and TRBJ2-5 were used preferentially.

V was shortened by 6 bases and J by 2 bases, with 10 bases between the two germline ends. The CDR3 runs 13 residues. Germline CDR1 is SGHTA and CDR2 is FQGNSA. Researchers made TCR beta libraries by using iRepertoire HTBI primers and running Arm-PCR on CDR3 regions. TCRdb processed the multiplex PCR reads anew with MiXCR; each CDR3 protein has one entry. This repertoire shows almost 350,000 distinct CDR3 sequences, roughly a fifth found once; its top ten account for over 25%. Time point given: persistent/refractory GD, antithyroid drugs over 5 years with positive TRAb. With RNA extracted from PBMCs as input, the TCR library was made.

The chain employs TRBV7-2 and TRBJ2-5; D not certain. This receptor was obtained from a female donor with Graves disease. The material was peripheral blood mononuclear cells (PBMCs), obtained when the disease was refractory, from a patient treated with antithyroid drugs. The CDR3 region is CASSMTRQETQYF. The CDR3 DNA reads as TGTGCCAGCAGTATGACTCGTCAAGAGACCCAGTACTTC. The full variable domain, completed using reference TRBV7-2 and TRBJ2-5, is GAGVSQSPSNKVTEKGKDVELRCDPISGHTALYWYRQSLGQGLEFLIYFQGNSAPDKSGLPSDRFSAERTGGSVSTLTIQRTQQEDSAVYLCASSMTRQETQYFGPGTRLLVL.